This passage covers 14 T cell receptor beta chains from one sample sequenced in a study of human T cells and chemical hapten exposure. TCRdb reprocessed the RACE reads with MiXCR, giving one entry per CDR3 protein. This table has 150,000 to 200,000 distinct CDR3 sequences, around a quarter appearing once. Time point described: patch test 3, about 24 weeks after DPC sensitization. Noted treatment: therapeutic diphenylcyclopropenone sensitization with weekly scalp DPC. The specimen was whole blood, collected in connection with sensitization to the hapten diphenylcyclopropenone (DPC). The receptors come from a woman aged 40 to 55 with alopecia areata. Some clones in this sample may be carry-over from other donors' samples.

This chain links TRBV4-2 with TRBJ2-5; D is perhaps TRBD2 (6 bases). Germline values: CDR1 LGHNA, CDR2 YNFKEQ. This CDR3 comprises 17 residues. With 0 bases removed from V and 1 base from J, the gap between germline ends came to 15 bases. The CDR3 nucleotides are TGTGCCAGCAGCCAAGACCCAGCGGGCATTTCCCAAGAGACCCAGTACTTC. It is translated as CASSQDPAGISQETQYF.

V gene TRBV12-3 or TRBV12-4 combines with J gene TRBJ1-1, with a tentative D call TRBD1 (5 bases). CDR3 length: 13 residues. Trimming removed 3 bases from V and 3 bases from J, with 8 bases in between. For the CDR3, the DNA is TGTGCCAGCAGTTTCGGGGGAGACACTGAAGCTTTCTTT. Translation gives CASSFGGDTEAFF.

This clonotype was recorded only once. V gene TRBV7-6 combines with J gene TRBJ2-3; 15 nucleotides align to TRBD2. The germline V gene has CDR1 SGHVS and CDR2 FNYEAQ. Germline trimming cut 5 bases from V and 4 bases from J; bases unmatched to any gene: 13. The CDR3 has 19 amino acids. Written as DNA, the CDR3 is TGTGCCAGCAGCACTCGGACTAGCGGGAGGGCCGAGTATCCAGATACGCAGTATTTT. It yields the protein CASSTRTSGRAEYPDTQYF.

This chain joins TRBV5-1 and TRBJ2-2; 8 positions agree with TRBD2. Germline CDR1 SGHRS, CDR2 YFSETQ. Trimming at V came to 3 bases and at J to 4 bases, leaving 8 bases not matched to a gene. The CDR3 runs to 16 residues. The CDR3 DNA sequence: TGCGCCAGCAGCTCCGGGGGGGGGCCTGGCACCGGGGAGCTGTTTTTT. It encodes CASSSGGGPGTGELFF.

The rearrangement joins TRBV27 to TRBJ1-1; the D is unclear. The CDR3 is made up of 14 amino acids. Germline assignment: CDR1 MNHEY and CDR2 SMNVEV (reference sequence). V lost 3 bases and J 1 base, leaving 9 bases between the germline ends. The CDR3 loop is CASSFLARNTEAFF. The CDR3 coding sequence is TGTGCCAGCAGTTTCCTTGCCAGGAACACTGAAGCTTTCTTT.

The V and J genes are TRBV28 and TRBJ2-3; D possibly matches TRBD1 or TRBD2 (5 bases each). Germline CDR1 and CDR2: MDHEN and SYDVKM. The V end was cut by 7 bases, the J end by 2 bases, with 16 bases between. This CDR3 has 15 amino acids. CDR3 in DNA: TGTGCCAGCATGACGGGGCAGGGAAACACAGATACGCAGTATTTT. This codes for CASMTGQGNTDTQYF. The whole variable domain, remainder taken from reference TRBV28 and TRBJ2-3, is DVKVTQSSRYLVKRTGEKVFLECVQDMDHENMFWYRQDPGLGLRLIYFSYDVKMKEKGDIPEGYSVSREKKERFSLILESASTNQTSMYLCASMTGQGNTDTQYFGPGTRLTVL.

This clonotype occurred many times. The rearrangement joins TRBV7-2 to TRBJ2-6; no clear D. This CDR3 spans 14 amino acids. Germline V lookup: CDR1 SGHTA, CDR2 FQGNSA. The V and J ends lost 7 bases and 0 bases respectively, with 7 bases between them. The chain's CDR3 is CASKVASGANVLTF. CDR3 in DNA: TGTGCCAGCAAGGTGGCCTCTGGGGCCAACGTCCTGACTTTC.

The chain employs TRBV5-5 and TRBJ2-6; D unresolved. Trimming took 2 bases from V and 2 from J, leaving 5 bases between them. The CDR3 extends over 14 amino acids. The germline V gene encodes CDR1 SGHKS and CDR2 YYEKEE (reference sequence). The DNA of the CDR3 is TGTGCCAGCAGCTTTGATGCTGGGGCCAACGTCCTGACTTTC. Translation gives CASSFDAGANVLTF.

This clonotype appeared a few times. The rearrangement uses TRBV5-1 and TRBJ2-1; TRBD1 is a possible D gene (6 bases). V lost 2 bases and J 7 bases, leaving 13 bases between the germline ends. Per the germline V gene, CDR1 is SGHRS and CDR2 is YFSETQ. The CDR3 runs 14 residues. The CDR3 bases are TGCGCCAGCAGCTTTCAAGGGGGAAGGAATGAGCAGTTCTTC. It is translated as CASSFQGGRNEQFF.

This clonotype was observed a few times. The chain is built from TRBV9 and TRBJ2-1; D gene ambiguous. The CDR3 runs to 15 residues. Trimming left V 2 bases short and J 2 bases short, with 11 bases between. Germline-derived CDR1 and CDR2 are SGDLS and YYNGEE. This chain's CDR3 is CASSVDPIAYNEQFF. The CDR3 DNA reads TGTGCCAGCAGCGTCGACCCAATCGCCTACAATGAGCAGTTCTTC.

The chain links TRBV5-1 to TRBJ2-5, with TRBD1 identical over 11 bases. V was pared by 4 bases and J by 2 bases, with 7 bases of the junction left unmatched. The CDR3 runs 16 residues. Germline V gene sequence: CDR1 SGHRS, CDR2 YFSETQ. CDR3 sequence: CASSGGTGGYQETQYF. CDR3 DNA: TGCGCCAGCAGCGGTGGGACAGGGGGTTATCAAGAGACCCAGTACTTC.

The genes are TRBV29-1 and TRBJ2-1; 13 bases match TRBD2. The V gene end was trimmed by 5 bases and the J gene end by 2 bases; junction bases not matched to a gene: 9. Germline CDR1 SQVTM, CDR2 ANQGSEA. This CDR3 has 17 residues. CDR3 DNA: TGCAGCGTTTTGGTAGGGACTAGCGGGGTAGCCTACAATGAGCAGTTCTTC. It translates to CSVLVGTSGVAYNEQFF.

The chain couples TRBV7-2 to TRBJ2-3, with D tentatively TRBD2 (6 bases). Trimming cost V 1 base and J 3 bases, with 14 bases left between them. The CDR3 totals 16 residues. CDR1 and CDR2 from the germline V gene are SGHTA and FQGNSA. CDR3 sequence reads: CASSLELARGTDTQYF. DNA of the CDR3: TGTGCCAGCAGCTTAGAACTAGCCCGAGGTACAGATACGCAGTATTTT.

In its sample, this clonotype was seen a few times. The chain uses TRBV28 and TRBJ1-2, with D possibly matching TRBD1 (6 bases). Trimming cost V 3 bases and J 6 bases, with 11 bases left between them. Germline V CDR1 and CDR2: MDHEN, SYDVKM. The CDR3 contains 13 residues. The CDR3 loop is CASSLGRGNGYTF. CDR3 bases: TGTGCCAGCAGTTTGGGCAGGGGTAATGGCTACACCTTC.